This T cell receptor (beta chain) was profiled in a study of T-cell reconstitution after alpha-beta-depleted transplantation in children. CDR1 and CDR2 (germline): SGHRS, YFSETQ. V was clipped by 0 bases and J by 3 bases, with 15 bases between them. This CDR3 is 17 amino acids long. Using unique molecular identifiers, the investigators prepared the TCRbeta library. Using its own MiXCR run on the PCR reads, TCRdb lists one record per CDR3 protein. The data show almost 400,000 distinct CDR3 sequences, just over 20% seen once. This clonotype was found a few times. The TCR originated in a human donor who donated a stem cell graft to a child with acute myeloid leukemia. V and J are TRBV5-1 and TRBJ2-2, with a tentative D call TRBD1 (6 bases). Sequenced here: PBMCs from the stem cell graft donor, sampled from the stem cell graft. The CDR3 spells CASSLGLRDTDTGELFF. CDR3 in DNA: TGCGCCAGCAGCTTGGGCCTCCGGGACACTGACACCGGGGAGCTGTTTTTT.